Shown below are 21 T cell receptor beta chains from a single sample sequenced in a study of response to subunit inactivated influenza vaccine. TCRdb reprocessed the RT-PCR reads via MiXCR and lists one record per CDR3 protein. The table records under 750,000 distinct CDR3 sequences, about 12% of them present only once. The sequences come from PBMCs from blood, collected on the day of vaccination. The receptors were gathered from a man aged 50 to 60 who received an inactivated influenza vaccine.

This clonotype was counted only a few times. The chain carries TRBV27 and TRBJ2-7; 7 bases match TRBD1. CDR3 length: 15 residues. V shed 5 bases, J shed 4 bases, and the junction held 11 bases outside the gene matches. Germline CDR1 and CDR2: MNHEY and SMNVEV (reference sequence). The CDR3 DNA is TGTGCCAGCAGTCAGAGGACAGGCACCAGGTACGAGCAGTACTTC. Protein: CASSQRTGTRYEQYF.

The chain is built from TRBV29-1 and TRBJ2-1; D possibly corresponds to TRBD2 (6 bases). Per the germline V gene, CDR1 is SQVTM and CDR2 is ANQGSEA. V lost 2 bases and J 4 bases, leaving 15 bases between the germline ends. The CDR3 sequence is 15 residues long. CDR3 in amino acids: CSVERREGVYNEQFF. The CDR3, as DNA: TGCAGCGTTGAAAGGAGGGAAGGGGTTTACAATGAGCAGTTCTTC.

This clonotype showed up just a few times. The V and J genes are TRBV27 and TRBJ2-1; 9 positions agree with TRBD1. Trimming removed 2 bases from V and 0 bases from J; junction bases left unmatched: 8. CDR1 and CDR2 (germline): MNHEY, SMNVEV (reference sequence). There are 18 residues in the CDR3. DNA of the CDR3: TGTGCCAGCAGTTTACGTTGGGGACAGGGCCCCTCCTACAATGAGCAGTTCTTC. Translation: CASSLRWGQGPSYNEQFF.

This clonotype came up a few times. The chain employs TRBV29-1 and TRBJ2-7; TRBD1 is a possible D gene (6 bases). The CDR3 is 13 residues long. Germline V CDR1 and CDR2: SQVTM, ANQGSEA. V shed 7 bases and J shed 0 bases, with 13 bases lying between them. Here the CDR3 reads CSGTRGNSYEQYF. The CDR3 DNA sequence: TGCAGCGGCACCAGGGGCAACTCCTACGAGCAGTACTTC.

J is TRBJ2-1 and V is TRBV30; D not certain. Trimming pared 0 bases from V and 10 bases from J, leaving 13 bases between. Per germline, CDR1 GTSNPN and CDR2 SVGIG (reference sequence). The CDR3 totals 13 residues. For the CDR3, the DNA is TGTGCCTGGAGTGTACAATCCCCTCGGGAGCAGTTCTTC. It is translated as CAWSVQSPREQFF.

The rearrangement links TRBV29-1 to TRBJ2-5, with D possibly TRBD2 on 5 matching bases. This CDR3 has 11 residues. Per germline, CDR1 SQVTM and CDR2 ANQGSEA. With 6 bases removed from V and 5 bases from J, the gap between germline ends came to 10 bases. The CDR3 reads CSVTSLETQYF. DNA for the CDR3: TGCAGCGTCACTAGTCTGGAGACCCAGTACTTC. The full variable domain, its missing parts supplied by reference TRBV29-1 and TRBJ2-5, is SAVISQKPSRDICQRGTSLTIQCQVDSQVTMMFWYRQQPGQSLTLIATANQGSEATYESGFVIDKFPISRPNLTFSTLTVSNMSPEDSSIYLCSVTSLETQYFGPGTRLLVL.

This clonotype has a count of ten or more. The genes are TRBV7-9 and TRBJ2-7; D uncertain. This CDR3 is built from 13 residues. The germline V gene has CDR1 SEHNR and CDR2 FQNEAQ (reference sequence). V dropped 2 bases and J dropped 1 base, with 6 bases sitting between them. CDR3 bases: TGTGCCAGCAGCTTAATGGGTTCCTACGAGCAGTACTTC. This translates into CASSLMGSYEQYF.

The V gene is TRBV18, the J gene TRBJ2-7; TRBD2 is a possible D gene (6 bases). Germline V gene data show CDR1 as KGHSH and CDR2 as LQKENI. The ends were cut back, 1 base at V and 1 base at J, with 8 bases in the middle. The CDR3 covers 14 residues. The CDR3 loop reads CASSPQGRSYEQYF. CDR3 in DNA: TGTGCCAGCTCACCACAGGGGAGGTCCTACGAGCAGTACTTC.

The V call is TRBV27, the J call TRBJ2-7, with D possibly being TRBD2 (6 bases). The germline gives CDR1 MNHEY, CDR2 SMNVEV (reference sequence). V was clipped by 3 bases and J by 5 bases, with 14 bases between them. The CDR3 runs to 14 residues. The CDR3 reads CASSFVTRVHEQYF. In nucleotides, the CDR3 is TGTGCCAGCAGTTTTGTGACTAGGGTCCACGAGCAGTACTTC.

This clonotype occurred a few times. The chain employs TRBV20-1 and TRBJ2-7, with 12 positions matching TRBD1. Trimming at V came to 6 bases and at J to 7 bases, leaving 10 bases not matched to a gene. Germline assignment: CDR1 DFQATT and CDR2 SNEGSKA (reference sequence). The CDR3 is made up of 14 amino acids. The CDR3 protein is CSAERDRGREEQYF. In DNA form, the CDR3 reads TGCAGTGCCGAAAGGGACAGGGGGCGTGAAGAGCAGTACTTC.

This clonotype has just a few counts. The CDR3 sequence is CASSLSIQGVYGYTF. The CDR3 bases are TGTGCCAGCAGTTTATCGATTCAGGGTGTCTATGGCTACACCTTC. The V gene is TRBV27, the J gene TRBJ1-2; TRBD1 might be the D (5 bases). The CDR3 totals 15 residues. Germline lookup yields CDR1 MNHEY and CDR2 SMNVEV (reference sequence). V was trimmed by 0 bases and J by 4 bases, leaving 12 bases between them.

The chain carries TRBV7-9 and TRBJ2-7; 7 bases match TRBD1. Per the germline V gene, CDR1 is SEHNR and CDR2 is FQNEAQ (reference sequence). The CDR3 length is 15 residues. The V and J ends lost 3 bases and 6 bases, in that order; junction bases with no gene match: 11. The CDR3, as DNA: TGTGCCAGCAGCTTCACTACCAGGACAGGCACCGAGCAGTACTTC. Translated, it gives CASSFTTRTGTEQYF.

V is TRBV7-2 and J is TRBJ2-5; 12 bases are a match to TRBD2. The CDR3 is 21 amino acids. The J segment lost 5 bases and the V segment lost 5 bases, leaving 24 bases of the junction unmatched. Germline-derived CDR1 and CDR2 are SGHTA and FQGNSA. DNA of the CDR3: TGTGCCAGCAGCCGTCGAACTCCTAGCGGGGGGGCCTTCAACAATGAGGAGACCCAGTACTTC. This gives the protein CASSRRTPSGGAFNNEETQYF.

This clonotype was observed a handful of times. CDR3 in DNA: TGTGCCAGCAGCCAGGGGGACAACTCTAACTATGGCTACACCTTC. Translated, it gives CASSQGDNSNYGYTF. The V gene is TRBV4-2, the J gene TRBJ1-2; D is perhaps TRBD1 (6 bases). CDR1 and CDR2 from the germline V gene are LGHNA and YNFKEQ. V was pared by 3 bases and J by 0 bases, with 11 bases between. The CDR3 has 15 amino acids.

The table lists this clonotype with many counts. The chain combines TRBV20-1 with TRBJ2-1, with 13 bases aligning to TRBD2. Germline-derived CDR1 and CDR2 are DFQATT and SNEGSKA (reference sequence). The length of the CDR3 is 19 residues. V lost 1 base to trimming and J lost 0 bases; unmatched junction nucleotides: 9. The CDR3 reads CSARAGRLAGGSSYNEQFF. The DNA for the CDR3 is TGCAGTGCTAGAGCTGGAAGACTAGCGGGAGGTAGCTCCTACAATGAGCAGTTCTTC.

The J gene is TRBJ2-7, the V gene TRBV7-2; TRBD2 matches 11 bases. Trimming took 5 bases from V and 1 from J; bases not matched to a gene: 4. The CDR3 consists of 15 residues. CDR1 is SGHTA and CDR2 is FQGNSA in the germline V gene. The CDR3 DNA reads as TGTGCCAGCAGCAAACTAGCGGGGGATTCCTACGAGCAGTACTTC. It is translated as CASSKLAGDSYEQYF.

The J gene is TRBJ2-1, the V gene TRBV10-3, with D possibly being TRBD1 (6 bases). V dropped 10 bases and J dropped 0 bases, with 16 bases sitting between them. Per the germline V gene, CDR1 is ENHRY and CDR2 is SYGVKD. The CDR3 is 15 residues long. CDR3 region: CATRPGQYSYNEQFF. CDR3 nucleotide sequence: TGTGCCACCAGGCCAGGACAGTACTCCTACAATGAGCAGTTCTTC.

The chain employs TRBV29-1 and TRBJ2-1, with TRBD2 identical over 10 bases. The CDR3 covers 14 residues. Germline trimming cut 1 base from V and 9 bases from J; bases unmatched to any gene: 6. The germline CDR1 and CDR2 sequences are SQVTM and ANQGSEA. The CDR3 is CSVEGSGRGGEQFF. The CDR3 region has the DNA TGCAGCGTTGAAGGAAGCGGGAGGGGGGGTGAGCAGTTCTTC.

This clonotype occurred many times. The V and J genes are TRBV4-1 and TRBJ2-3; D ambiguous. V was clipped by 2 bases and J by 6 bases, with 12 bases between them. There are 14 residues in the CDR3. Germline V gene data show CDR1 as MGHRA and CDR2 as YSYEKL. DNA for the CDR3: TGCGCCAGCAGCCAACCCGGATTCCCGGATACGCAGTATTTT. As protein: CASSQPGFPDTQYF.

This clonotype was seen a handful of times. This chain connects TRBV7-9 to TRBJ1-6; no reliable D call. Germline V CDR1 and CDR2: SEHNR, FQNEAQ (reference sequence). The length of the CDR3 is 13 residues. V lost 1 base, J lost 7 bases, and 5 bases lay in between. The CDR3 is CASSLDMNSPLHF. CDR3 sequence (DNA): TGTGCCAGCAGCTTAGATATGAATTCACCCCTCCACTTT.

This clonotype was picked up a small number of times. The CDR3 sequence: CASKGQGIAGANVLTF. The DNA of the CDR3 is TGTGCCAGCAAAGGACAGGGTATAGCTGGGGCCAACGTCCTGACTTTC. This chain links TRBV6-1 with TRBJ2-6, with 8 bases aligning to TRBD1. Germline lookup yields CDR1 MNHNS and CDR2 SASEGT. This CDR3 is built from 16 residues. V was pared by 7 bases and J by 2 bases, with 7 bases of the junction left unmatched.